This T cell receptor beta chain was recorded in a study of Graves' ophthalmopathy and Graves' hyperthyroidism. The wider study: Stable hyperthyroidism denotes an absence of ophthalmopathy throughout 18 months of follow-up. Study-wide points: Thyroid clonotypes that were expanded above 0.001 frequency mostly also appeared in blood. At approximately 70% sensitivity and approximately 74% specificity, the model predicted progression of the ophthalmopathy.

Researchers took RNA transcripts and amplified TCR beta CDR3 regions from them. HTBI primers served in a first-round RT-PCR, which a second-round multiplex PCR followed. TCRdb re-called the multiplex PCR reads through MiXCR, storing one row per CDR3 protein. This sample has 500,000 to 600,000 distinct CDR3 sequences, with under 45% found just once. This clonotype was detected many times. Its matching antigen is unknown. Researchers turned away patients with other autoimmune diseases, uncontrolled infections, pregnancy or lactation. V dropped 3 bases and J dropped 5; count of bases not matched to a gene: 6. The germline gives CDR1 SGHTA, CDR2 FQGNSA. The CDR3 has 16 amino acids.

The specimen sequenced was peripheral blood or thyroid tissue (not recorded which). The J gene is TRBJ2-7, the V gene TRBV7-2; 14 nucleotides match TRBD2. The sequence was obtained from an adult man with Graves' hyperthyroidism. CDR3 sequence: CASSFGLAGGWDEQYF. The CDR3 nucleotides read TGTGCCAGCAGCTTCGGACTAGCGGGGGGCTGGGACGAGCAGTACTTC.